These 32 T cell receptor beta chains were all obtained from the same sample, sequenced in a study of CD8+CD57+ T cells in acquired aplastic anemia. It was genomic DNA that served as the template for profiling TCR beta VDJ and CDR3. TCRdb passed the reads through MiXCR, listing each CDR3 protein once. Of under 200,000 distinct CDR3 sequences in the sample, around 48% were seen once. Patients included in sequencing had previously demonstrated CD8+CD57+ cell expansion by flow cytometry. The sequencing input was sorted CD4+, CD8+, or CD8+CD57+ T cells (not recorded which) from PBMCs. These receptors all stem from a human donor with aplastic anemia.

This clonotype was detected many times. The chain recombines TRBV19 with TRBJ1-6, with unresolved D. V shed 5 bases and J shed 0 bases, with 11 bases lying between them. The germline gives CDR1 LNHDA, CDR2 SQIVND (reference sequence). The CDR3 totals 16 residues. The CDR3 loop is CASSSGRSSYNSPLHF. The CDR3 nucleotides are TGTGCCAGTAGTTCCGGACGGTCCTCCTATAATTCACCCCTCCACTTT. Combining the CDR3 with reference TRBV19 and TRBJ1-6 gives the whole variable domain DGGITQSPKYLFRKEGQNVTLSCEQNLNHDAMYWYRQDPGQGLRLIYYSQIVNDFQKGDIAEGYSVSREKKESFPLTVTSAQKNPTAFYLCASSSGRSSYNSPLHFGNGTRLTVT.

This clonotype was seen a handful of times. This sequence joins TRBV27 and TRBJ2-1; 8 bases are shared with TRBD2. Germline CDR1 is MNHEY and CDR2 is SMNVEV (reference sequence). V was pared by 8 bases and J by 3 bases, with 6 bases of the junction left unmatched. The CDR3 is 14 amino acids. The CDR3 here is CASRKAGDYNEQFF. The CDR3 region has the DNA TGTGCCAGCCGAAAAGCGGGGGACTACAATGAGCAGTTCTTC.

V usage is TRBV10-3 and J usage is TRBJ2-6; TRBD2 matches at 10 bases. V dropped 4 bases and J dropped 0; count of bases not matched to a gene: 6. CDR1 is ENHRY and CDR2 is SYGVKD in the germline V gene. CDR3 length: 18 amino acids. CDR3 sequence reads: CAISASSGSVSGANVLTF. CDR3 sequence (DNA): TGTGCCATCAGTGCCTCTAGCGGGAGTGTCTCTGGGGCCAACGTCCTGACTTTC.

The chain is built from TRBV7-9 and TRBJ1-1; no reliable D call. Between the trimmed V and J ends, which lost 7 bases and 1 base, there was a span of 10 bases. This CDR3 spans 13 amino acids. CDR1 is SEHNR, CDR2 FQNEAQ, per germline (reference sequence). The CDR3 DNA follows: TGTGCCAGCAACCCAAAGGGGAACACTGAAGCTTTCTTT. Translated, it gives CASNPKGNTEAFF.

This clonotype was counted many times. The V and J genes are TRBV20-1 and TRBJ1-1; D is ambiguous. Germline CDR1 reads DFQATT; CDR2 reads SNEGSKA (reference sequence). V lost 1 base, J lost 4 bases, and 7 bases lay in between. The CDR3 totals 12 residues. CDR3 nucleotide sequence: TGCAGTGCTAGAGTTGGGTCCACTGAAGCTTTCTTT. Its protein is CSARVGSTEAFF.

The chain uses TRBV27 and TRBJ2-7; TRBD2 aligns across 7 bases. In germline, CDR1 is MNHEY, CDR2 SMNVEV (reference sequence). With V trimmed by 6 bases and J by 4 bases, 15 bases remained unmatched. This CDR3 has 16 residues. The CDR3 is CASSRNPVGGLYEQYF. The CDR3 DNA is TGTGCCAGCAGCCGTAACCCCGTTGGGGGACTATACGAGCAGTACTTC.

The chain links TRBV5-4 to TRBJ1-1, with D unclear. V was pared by 5 bases and J by 6 bases, with 11 bases between. Germline V CDR1 and CDR2: SGHNT, YYREEE (reference sequence). The CDR3 sequence is 12 residues long. The CDR3 DNA is TGTGCCAGCAGACGCGGTCGCTCTGAAGCTTTCTTT. It is translated as CASRRGRSEAFF. The full variable domain, its missing parts supplied by reference TRBV5-4 and TRBJ1-1, is ETGVTQSPTHLIKTRGQQVTLRCSSQSGHNTVSWYQQALGQGPQFIFQYYREEENGRGNFPPRFSGLQFPNYSSELNVNALELDDSALYLCASRRGRSEAFFGQGTRLTVV.

The rearrangement joins TRBV6-1 to TRBJ2-7, with D perhaps assigned TRBD1 or TRBD2 (6 bases each). The V and J ends lost 2 bases and 5 bases respectively, with 16 bases between them. The germline gives CDR1 MNHNS, CDR2 SASEGT. The CDR3 totals 15 residues. CDR3 in amino acids: CASSESVWGADEQYF. The CDR3 DNA reads TGTGCCAGCAGTGAATCGGTTTGGGGGGCAGACGAGCAGTACTTC.

This clonotype was seen at least ten times. The chain carries TRBV2 and TRBJ2-7; TRBD2 aligns across 7 bases. The V gene end was trimmed by 0 bases and the J gene end by 6 bases; junction bases not matched to a gene: 2. The CDR3 length is 13 residues. Germline loops: CDR1 SNHLY, CDR2 FYNNEI. The CDR3 region is CASSEAGGGEQYF. The CDR3 nucleotides are TGTGCCAGCAGTGAAGCGGGGGGGGGCGAGCAGTACTTC.

The chain joins TRBV25-1 to TRBJ2-7; D tentatively fits TRBD1 or TRBD2 (5 bases each). The germline V gene encodes CDR1 MGHDK and CDR2 SYGVNS. V lost 6 bases and J lost 4, with 10 bases in between. CDR3 size: 12 residues. CDR3 nucleotide sequence: TGTGCCAGCAGAAGGGACGAATACGAGCAGTACTTC. Encoded protein: CASRRDEYEQYF.

The J gene is TRBJ1-5, the V gene TRBV11-2; 12 bases agree with TRBD1. The V and J ends lost 5 bases and 7 bases, in that order; junction bases with no gene match: 12. Germline lookup yields CDR1 SGHAT and CDR2 FQNNGV. The CDR3 totals 17 residues. The CDR3 sequence is CASSRGGTGGLGQPQHF. DNA for the CDR3: TGTGCCAGCAGCCGAGGGGGGACAGGGGGCCTTGGGCAGCCCCAGCATTTT.

This chain joins TRBV11-3 and TRBJ1-2, with unresolved D. The CDR3 loop spans 12 amino acids. Germline CDR1 SGHNT, CDR2 YENEEA. V gave up 6 bases and J gave up 4 bases, with 9 bases separating them. The CDR3 is CASSKDAYGYTF. For the CDR3, the DNA is TGTGCCAGCAGTAAAGATGCCTATGGCTACACCTTC.

The chain carries TRBV19 and TRBJ1-5; the D gene is possibly TRBD1 (5 bases). The CDR3 consists of 15 residues. From germline, CDR1 is LNHDA and CDR2 SQIVND (reference sequence). The V end was cut by 6 bases, the J end by 3 bases, with 15 bases between. The CDR3 spells CASSGTVFNNQPQHF. The DNA for the CDR3 is TGTGCCAGTAGCGGGACCGTTTTTAACAATCAGCCCCAGCATTTT.

There are many counts of this clonotype. J is TRBJ1-6 and V is TRBV25-1, with no clear D. Germline CDR1 and CDR2: MGHDK and SYGVNS. V lost 6 bases, J lost 10 bases, and 13 bases lay in between. This CDR3 region has 13 residues. CDR3 loop: CASRRMGLSPLHF. The CDR3 region has the DNA TGTGCCAGCAGAAGAATGGGGTTGTCACCCCTCCACTTT.

The rearrangement links TRBV20-1 to TRBJ2-7; unclear D gene. The V end lost 0 bases, the J end lost 2 bases, and 8 bases lay between the germline ends. The germline V gene encodes CDR1 DFQATT and CDR2 SNEGSKA (reference sequence). The CDR3 totals 13 residues. DNA for the CDR3: TGCAGTGCTAGAGATCCAGGCCCCTACGAGCAGTACTTC. Its protein is CSARDPGPYEQYF.

This clonotype appeared many times. V and J are TRBV6-1 and TRBJ2-7, with a weak D call TRBD1 (5 bases). Trimming shortened V by 6 bases and J by 3 bases, and 12 bases separated the two germline ends. Germline V gene data show CDR1 as MNHNS and CDR2 as SASEGT. This CDR3 spans 13 amino acids. CDR3 DNA: TGTGCCAGCAGGTCGTCCCAGGGCTACGAGCAGTACTTC. This encodes CASRSSQGYEQYF.

The table lists this clonotype with a count of one. V and J are TRBV12-3 or TRBV12-4 and TRBJ1-2; D call uncertain. V was clipped by 2 bases and J by 4 bases, with 5 bases between them. This CDR3 is 12 amino acids long. The chain's CDR3 is CASSLRPYGYTF. CDR3 coding DNA: TGTGCCAGCAGTTTAAGGCCCTATGGCTACACCTTC.

The CDR3 DNA sequence: TGTGCCAGCAGACCGAGCGATCGGGGGCCCCAGCATTTT. It encodes CASRPSDRGPQHF. The V gene is TRBV28, the J gene TRBJ1-5, with D uncertain. The ends were cut back, 6 bases at V and 9 bases at J, with 15 bases in the middle. Looked up from germline, CDR1 is MDHEN and CDR2 is SYDVKM. This CDR3 is 13 amino acids long.

Many counts were recorded for this clonotype. This chain connects TRBV28 to TRBJ2-2; TRBD1 might be the D (6 bases). Between the trimmed V and J ends, which lost 10 bases and 2 bases, there was a span of 11 bases. This CDR3 region has 13 residues. Germline V gene sequence: CDR1 MDHEN, CDR2 SYDVKM. The CDR3 spells CATRDINTGELFF. The CDR3 region has the DNA TGTGCCACCCGGGACATTAACACCGGGGAGCTGTTTTTT.

The sample holds many counts of this clonotype. The chain carries TRBV6-5 and TRBJ1-5; 7 bases are a match to TRBD1. V gave up 2 bases and J gave up 4 bases; unmatched junction bases: 2. There are 14 residues in the CDR3. Germline V gives CDR1 MNHEY, CDR2 SVGAGI. CDR3 loop: CASSYGTENQPQHF. The DNA for the CDR3 is TGTGCCAGCAGTTACGGGACAGAGAATCAGCCCCAGCATTTT.

The sample holds one count of this clonotype. The J gene is TRBJ1-2, the V gene TRBV10-3; D gene uncertain. Germline V gene lookup returns CDR1 ENHRY and CDR2 SYGVKD. The germline V and J ends were trimmed by 6 bases and 0 bases, with 5 bases remaining between them. The CDR3 consists of 12 residues. In nucleotides, the CDR3 is TGTGCCATCAGCTGGACTAACTATGGCTACACCTTC. As protein: CAISWTNYGYTF.

This clonotype was observed at least ten times. The chain has TRBV9 and TRBJ1-1; D is possibly TRBD1 (5 bases). This CDR3 contains 17 residues. In germline, CDR1 is SGDLS, CDR2 YYNGEE. V was trimmed by 0 bases and J by 3 bases, leaving 18 bases between them. CDR3 sequence reads: CASSVELMGDGYTEAFF. CDR3 DNA sequence: TGTGCCAGCAGCGTAGAGCTGATGGGGGATGGCTACACTGAAGCTTTCTTT.

The rearrangement uses TRBV2 and TRBJ1-2; a weak D match, TRBD1 (5 bases). CDR1 is SNHLY and CDR2 is FYNNEI in the germline V gene. V was shortened by 3 bases and J by 0 bases, with 8 bases between the two germline ends. The CDR3 runs 14 residues. Here the CDR3 DNA reads TGTGCCAGCAGTGATTGGACATCTAACTATGGCTACACCTTC. Translated: CASSDWTSNYGYTF.

This clonotype was detected many times. This chain connects TRBV14 to TRBJ2-3; unclear D gene. The CDR3 extends over 15 amino acids. V was cut by 2 bases and J by 0 bases, with 9 bases left in between. Looked up from germline, CDR1 is SGHDN and CDR2 is FVKESK. The CDR3 DNA reads as TGTGCCAGCAGCCAACTGCACCTCAGCACAGATACGCAGTATTTT. This translates into CASSQLHLSTDTQYF.

As regards this clonotype: Sequence at one end of the junction differs from germline and may be a read error. V usage is TRBV2 and J usage is TRBJ2-7, with TRBD1 matching 7 bases. CDR1 is SNHLY, CDR2 FYNNEI, per germline. The CDR3 extends over 12 amino acids. In nucleotides, the CDR3 is TGTGCCATTGGGACAGATTGGTACGAACAGTACTTC. Protein sequence: CAIGTDWYEQYF.

The table lists this clonotype with a few counts. The chain is built from TRBV19 and TRBJ2-5, with TRBD1 matching over 10 bases. V lost 4 bases, J lost 4 bases, and 6 bases stayed unmatched. Germline-derived CDR1 and CDR2 are LNHDA and SQIVND (reference sequence). This CDR3 is built from 15 residues. The CDR3 nucleotides are TGTGCCAGTAGTACGGACAGGGGGACAGCAGAGACCCAGTACTTC. Amino acids: CASSTDRGTAETQYF.

The genes are TRBV20-1 and TRBJ2-1, with TRBD1 matching over 8 bases. The CDR3 sequence is 14 residues long. Germline CDR1 and CDR2: DFQATT and SNEGSKA (reference sequence). CDR3 amino acids: CSTHRGSSYNEQFF. The CDR3 DNA sequence: TGCAGCACTCACAGGGGGAGCTCCTACAATGAGCAGTTCTTC.

The chain employs TRBV24-1 and TRBJ2-5; TRBD1 matches 11 bases. Unmatched junction bases numbered 5, after V lost 3 bases and J lost 3 bases. CDR3 size: 16 residues. Germline V gene lookup returns CDR1 KGHDR and CDR2 SFDVKD. This CDR3 reads CATSDPRDRGKETQYF. CDR3 bases: TGTGCCACCAGTGATCCCCGGGACAGGGGGAAAGAGACCCAGTACTTC.

This clonotype has only one observation. The chain employs TRBV10-3 and TRBJ2-7, with TRBD1 matching over 10 bases. Germline CDR1 is ENHRY and CDR2 is SYGVKD. The CDR3 covers 16 residues. The V segment lost 2 bases and the J segment 0 bases; nucleotides outside the gene matches: 4. The CDR3 DNA is TGTGCCATCAGTGAGGTCGGGACAGGGGCCTCCTACGAGCAGTACTTC. Protein: CAISEVGTGASYEQYF.

There are a few counts of this clonotype. The chain employs TRBV5-8 and TRBJ2-1, with 10 positions matching TRBD2. Unmatched junction bases numbered 8, after V lost 0 bases and J lost 8 bases. The CDR3 runs 16 residues. Germline CDR1 is SGHTS and CDR2 is YDEGEE. CDR3 sequence reads: CASSLGAGGPVDEQFF. The CDR3 bases are TGTGCCAGCAGCTTGGGAGCGGGAGGGCCAGTCGATGAGCAGTTCTTC. Full variable domain (remainder filled in from reference TRBV5-8 and TRBJ2-1): EAGVTQSPTHLIKTRGQQATLRCSPISGHTSVYWYQQALGLGLQFLLWYDEGEERNRGNFPPRFSGRQFPNYSSELNVNALELEDSALYLCASSLGAGGPVDEQFFGPGTRLTVL.

This clonotype came up many times. The chain uses TRBV2 and TRBJ2-7, with no clear D. There are 15 residues in the CDR3. The germline gives CDR1 SNHLY, CDR2 FYNNEI. V was clipped by 4 bases and J by 4 bases, with 17 bases between them. CDR3 nucleotides: TGTGCCAGCAGTGTTCTTGCCTCTCAACAGTACGAGCAGTACTTC. Its translation: CASSVLASQQYEQYF.

The genes are TRBV4-1 and TRBJ2-1, with TRBD2 identical over 10 bases. The CDR3 has 15 residues. Trimming at V came to 5 bases and at J to 7 bases, leaving 8 bases not matched to a gene. Germline V gene data show CDR1 as MGHRA and CDR2 as YSYEKL. The CDR3 protein is CASSLLEREGNEQFF. The DNA for the CDR3 is TGCGCCAGCAGCTTGCTAGAGCGGGAGGGTAATGAGCAGTTCTTC.